This T cell receptor (beta chain) was sequenced during a study of human T cells and chemical hapten exposure. Overall study: Slight volume differences across pooled libraries mainly accounted for varying per-sample TCR yields.

One entry per CDR3 protein, called by TCRdb with MiXCR from the RACE reads. The profile covers around 300,000 distinct CDR3 sequences, with 5.5% appearing a single time and over 6.5% taken by the ten largest. Time point reported: pre-sensitization, week 0. The treatment denotes: therapeutic diphenylcyclopropenone sensitization with weekly scalp DPC. This clonotype came up a few times. Germline V gene lookup returns CDR1 MNHEY and CDR2 SVGEGT. V was pared by 6 bases and J by 3 bases, with 6 bases of the junction left unmatched. The CDR3 length is 15 residues. Sample: whole blood, taken in connection with sensitization to the hapten diphenylcyclopropenone (DPC). The clonotype originates from a woman younger than 30 with alopecia areata. Some clones in this sample may be carry-over from other donors' samples. This chain uses TRBV6-2 or TRBV6-3 with TRBJ2-7; 12 bases are shared with TRBD2. CDR3 in amino acids: CASRPTSGGFYEQYF. CDR3 nucleotides: TGTGCCAGCAGACCGACTAGCGGGGGCTTCTACGAGCAGTACTTC.